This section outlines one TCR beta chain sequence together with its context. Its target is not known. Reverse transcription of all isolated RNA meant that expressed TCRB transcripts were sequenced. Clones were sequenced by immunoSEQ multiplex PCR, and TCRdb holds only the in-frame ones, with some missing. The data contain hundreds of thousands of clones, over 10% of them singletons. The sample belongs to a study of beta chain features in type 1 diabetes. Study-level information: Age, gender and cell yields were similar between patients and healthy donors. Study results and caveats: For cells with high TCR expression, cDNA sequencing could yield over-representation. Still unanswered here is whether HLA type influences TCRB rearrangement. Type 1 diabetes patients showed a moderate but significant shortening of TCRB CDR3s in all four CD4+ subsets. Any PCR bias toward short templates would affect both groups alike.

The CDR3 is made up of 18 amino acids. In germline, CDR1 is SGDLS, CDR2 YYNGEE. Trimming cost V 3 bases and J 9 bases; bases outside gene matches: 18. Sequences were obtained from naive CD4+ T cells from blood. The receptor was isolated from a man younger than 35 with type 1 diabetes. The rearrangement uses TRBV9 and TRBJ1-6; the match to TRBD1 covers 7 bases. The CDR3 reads CASSGQVETGINGSPLHF. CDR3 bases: TGTGCCAGCAGCGGCCAGGTTGAGACAGGGATCAACGGTTCACCCCTCCACTTT.